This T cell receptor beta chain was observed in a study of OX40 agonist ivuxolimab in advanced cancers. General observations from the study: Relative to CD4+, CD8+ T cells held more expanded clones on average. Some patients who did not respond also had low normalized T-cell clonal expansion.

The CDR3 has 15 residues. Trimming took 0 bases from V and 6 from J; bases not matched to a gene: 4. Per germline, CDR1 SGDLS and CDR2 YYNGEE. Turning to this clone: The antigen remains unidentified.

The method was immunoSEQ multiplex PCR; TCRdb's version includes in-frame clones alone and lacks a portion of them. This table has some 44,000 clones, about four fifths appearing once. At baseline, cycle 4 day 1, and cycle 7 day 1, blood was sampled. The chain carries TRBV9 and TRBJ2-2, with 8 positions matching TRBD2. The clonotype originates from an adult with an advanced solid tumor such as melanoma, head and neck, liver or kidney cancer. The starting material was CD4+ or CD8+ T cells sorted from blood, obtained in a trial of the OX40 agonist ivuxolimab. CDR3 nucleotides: TGTGCCAGCAGCGTAGCTAATAGCGGGGCCGGGGAGCTGTTTTTT. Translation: CASSVANSGAGELFF.